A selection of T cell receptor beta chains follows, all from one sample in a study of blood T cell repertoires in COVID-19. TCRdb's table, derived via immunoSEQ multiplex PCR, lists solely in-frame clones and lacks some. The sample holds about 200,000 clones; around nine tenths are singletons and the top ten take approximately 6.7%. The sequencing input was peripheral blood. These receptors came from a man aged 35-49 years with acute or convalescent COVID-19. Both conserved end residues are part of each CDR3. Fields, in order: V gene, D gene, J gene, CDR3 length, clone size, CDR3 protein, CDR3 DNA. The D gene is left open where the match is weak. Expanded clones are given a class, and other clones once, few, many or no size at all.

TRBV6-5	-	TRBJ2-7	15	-	CASSPTTAGTYEQYF	TGTGCCAGCAGTCCAACAACGGCAGGGACCTACGAGCAGTACTTC
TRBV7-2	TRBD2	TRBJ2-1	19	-	CASSSRTSGGALGYNEQFF	TGTGCCAGCAGCTCTAGGACTAGCGGGGGGGCCCTTGGATACAATGAGCAGTTCTTC
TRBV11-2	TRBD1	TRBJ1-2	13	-	CASSFAGGWGYTF	TGTGCCAGCAGCTTTGCAGGGGGATGGGGCTACACCTTC
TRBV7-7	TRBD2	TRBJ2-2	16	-	CASSRPGGVDTGELFF	TGTGCTAGCAGCCGACCCGGGGGGGTGGACACCGGGGAGCTGTTTTTT
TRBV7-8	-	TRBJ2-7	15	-	CASSLEGASSYEQYF	TGTGCCAGCAGCTTAGAAGGGGCCAGTTCCTACGAGCAGTACTTC
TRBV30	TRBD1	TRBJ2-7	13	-	CAWSGQGFSEQYF	TGTGCCTGGAGTGGACAGGGTTTCAGCGAGCAGTACTTC
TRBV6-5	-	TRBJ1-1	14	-	CASSYGQMNTEAFF	TGTGCCAGCAGTTATGGACAGATGAACACTGAAGCTTTCTTT
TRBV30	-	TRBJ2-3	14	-	CAWTAGANLDTQYF	TGTGCCTGGACGGCGGGGGCAAACTTAGATACGCAGTATTTT
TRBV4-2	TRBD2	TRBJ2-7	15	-	CASSQGTSGEYEQYF	TGTGCCAGCAGCCAAGGGACTAGCGGGGAGTACGAGCAGTACTTC
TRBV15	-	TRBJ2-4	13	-	CATTGVAKNIQYF	TGTGCGACTACGGGGGTAGCCAAAAACATTCAGTACTTC
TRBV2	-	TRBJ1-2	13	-	CASSSQGDYGYTF	TGTGCCAGCAGTTCGCAGGGTGACTATGGCTACACCTTC
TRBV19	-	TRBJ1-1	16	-	CASSTKVGGLNTEAFF	TGTGCCAGTAGTACAAAGGTGGGGGGTTTGAACACTGAAGCTTTCTTT
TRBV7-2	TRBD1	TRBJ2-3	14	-	CASSLDRGRDTQYF	TGTGCCAGCAGCTTAGACAGGGGGCGAGATACGCAGTATTTT
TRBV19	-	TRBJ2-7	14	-	CASSIASGDYEQYF	TGTGCCAGTAGTATAGCGTCCGGAGACTACGAGCAGTACTTC
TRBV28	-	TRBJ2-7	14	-	CASRIQGTVNEQYF	TGTGCCAGCCGTATTCAGGGTACCGTAAACGAGCAGTACTTC
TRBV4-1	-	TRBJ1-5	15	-	CASSLGWRSNQPQHF	TGCGCCAGCAGCCTGGGTTGGAGGAGCAATCAGCCCCAGCATTTT
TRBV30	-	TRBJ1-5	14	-	CAWSAGGLNQPQHF	TGTGCCTGGAGTGCCGGGGGGCTTAATCAGCCCCAGCATTTT
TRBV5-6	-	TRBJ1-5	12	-	CASSSGNQPQHF	TGTGCCAGCAGTTCGGGCAATCAGCCCCAGCATTTT
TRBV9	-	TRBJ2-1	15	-	CASSVNGRANNEQFF	TGTGCCAGCAGCGTAAATGGCAGGGCGAATAATGAGCAGTTCTTC
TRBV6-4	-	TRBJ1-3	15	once	CASSAGSVGGNTIYF	TGTGCCAGCAGTGCGGGATCCGTGGGGGGAAACACCATATATTTT
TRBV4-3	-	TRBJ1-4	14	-	CASSQGQRDEKLFF	TGCGCCAGCAGCCAAGGACAGCGTGATGAAAAACTGTTTTTT
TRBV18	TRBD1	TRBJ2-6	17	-	CASSPGQGRSGANVLTF	TGTGCCAGCTCACCGGGACAGGGGAGGTCTGGGGCCAACGTCCTGACTTTC
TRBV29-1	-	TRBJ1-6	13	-	CSVAQAWDSPLHF	TGCAGCGTAGCCCAGGCCTGGGATTCACCCCTCCACTTT
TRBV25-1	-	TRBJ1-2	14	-	CASSAGDRNYGYTF	TGTGCCAGCAGTGCAGGGGATAGAAACTATGGCTACACCTTC
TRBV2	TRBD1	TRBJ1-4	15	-	CASSEDRGESEKLFF	TGTGCCAGCAGCGAGGACAGGGGGGAAAGTGAAAAACTGTTTTTT
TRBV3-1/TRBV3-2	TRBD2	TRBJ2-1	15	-	CASSQSGTSESEQFF	TGTGCCAGCAGCCAAAGTGGGACTAGCGAAAGTGAGCAGTTCTTC
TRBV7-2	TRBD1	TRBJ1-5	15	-	CASSSSGQGFQPQHF	TGTGCCAGCAGCTCGTCCGGACAGGGCTTTCAGCCCCAGCATTTT
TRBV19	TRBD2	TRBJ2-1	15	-	CASSTQRGGHYEQFF	TGTGCCAGTAGTACCCAGCGGGGGGGCCATTATGAGCAGTTCTTC
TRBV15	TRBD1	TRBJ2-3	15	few	CATSLGQGGSDTQYF	TGTGCCACCAGCCTAGGACAGGGAGGTTCAGATACGCAGTATTTT
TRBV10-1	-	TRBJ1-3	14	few	CASSEAGTGNTIYF	TGCGCCAGCAGTGAGGCAGGGACTGGAAACACCATATATTTT